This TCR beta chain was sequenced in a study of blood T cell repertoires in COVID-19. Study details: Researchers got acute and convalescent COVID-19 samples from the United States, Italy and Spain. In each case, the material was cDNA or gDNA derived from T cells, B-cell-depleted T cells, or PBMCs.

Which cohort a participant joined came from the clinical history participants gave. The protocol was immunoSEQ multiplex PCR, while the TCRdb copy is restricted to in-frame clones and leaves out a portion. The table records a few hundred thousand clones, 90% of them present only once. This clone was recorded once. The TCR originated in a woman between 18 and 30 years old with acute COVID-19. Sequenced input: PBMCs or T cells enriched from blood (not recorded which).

In nucleotides, the CDR3 is TGCGCCAGCAGCCTCCTACCAGGGTCTTCCTACGAGCAGTACTTC. As protein: CASSLLPGSSYEQYF. This chain joins TRBV5-1 and TRBJ2-7; D may be TRBD1 (5 bases). Looked up from germline, CDR1 is SGHRS and CDR2 is YFSETQ. The CDR3 runs 15 residues. Trimming pared 4 bases from V and 1 base from J, leaving 15 bases between.